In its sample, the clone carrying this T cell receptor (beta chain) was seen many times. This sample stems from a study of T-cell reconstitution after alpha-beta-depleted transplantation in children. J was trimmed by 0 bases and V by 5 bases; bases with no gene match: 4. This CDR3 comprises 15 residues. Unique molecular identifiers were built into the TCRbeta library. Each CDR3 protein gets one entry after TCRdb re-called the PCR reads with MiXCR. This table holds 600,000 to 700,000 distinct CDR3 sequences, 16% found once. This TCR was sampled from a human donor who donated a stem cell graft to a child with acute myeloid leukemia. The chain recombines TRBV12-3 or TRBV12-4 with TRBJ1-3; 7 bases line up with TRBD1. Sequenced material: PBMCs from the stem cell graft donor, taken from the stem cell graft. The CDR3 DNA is TGTGCCAGCAGTATAGGGGGCAACTCTGGAAACACCATATATTTT. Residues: CASSIGGNSGNTIYF.